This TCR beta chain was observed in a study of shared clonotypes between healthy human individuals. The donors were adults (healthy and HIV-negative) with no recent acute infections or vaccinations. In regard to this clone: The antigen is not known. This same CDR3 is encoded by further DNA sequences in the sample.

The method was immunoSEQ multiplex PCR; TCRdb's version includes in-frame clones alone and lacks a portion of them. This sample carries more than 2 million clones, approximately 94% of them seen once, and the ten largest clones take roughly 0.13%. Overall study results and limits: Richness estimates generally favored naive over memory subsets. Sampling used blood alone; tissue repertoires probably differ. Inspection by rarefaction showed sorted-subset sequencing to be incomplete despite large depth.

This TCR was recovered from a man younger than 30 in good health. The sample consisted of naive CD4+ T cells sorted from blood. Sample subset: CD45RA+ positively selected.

CDR3 amino acids: CAWSWDSYGYTF. CDR3 DNA: TGTGCCTGGAGCTGGGATTCCTATGGCTACACCTTC. The chain recombines TRBV30 with TRBJ1-2; D is ambiguous. The V gene's germline CDR1 is GTSNPN and CDR2 SVGIG (reference sequence). V lost 3 bases to trimming and J lost 4 bases, with 9 bases between them. The CDR3 has 12 amino acids.